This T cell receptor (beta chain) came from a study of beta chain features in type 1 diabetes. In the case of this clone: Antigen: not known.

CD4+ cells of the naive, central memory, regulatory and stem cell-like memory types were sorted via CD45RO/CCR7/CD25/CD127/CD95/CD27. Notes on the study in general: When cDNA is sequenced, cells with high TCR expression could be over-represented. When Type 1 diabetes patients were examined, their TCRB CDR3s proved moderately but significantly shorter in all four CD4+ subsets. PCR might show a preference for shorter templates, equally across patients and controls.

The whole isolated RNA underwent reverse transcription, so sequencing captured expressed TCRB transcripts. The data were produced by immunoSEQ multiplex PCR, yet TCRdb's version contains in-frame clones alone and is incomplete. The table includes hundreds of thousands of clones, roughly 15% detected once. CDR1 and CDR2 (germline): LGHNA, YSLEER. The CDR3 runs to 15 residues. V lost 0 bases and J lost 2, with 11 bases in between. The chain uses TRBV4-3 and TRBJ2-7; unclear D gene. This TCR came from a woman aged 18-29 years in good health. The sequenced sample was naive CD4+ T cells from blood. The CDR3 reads CASSQDLMLTYEQYF. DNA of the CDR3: TGCGCCAGCAGCCAAGACCTCATGCTTACCTACGAGCAGTACTTC.